This TCR beta chain was recorded in a study of CD8 T cells in ankylosing spondylitis. A single record per CDR3 protein comes from TCRdb applying MiXCR to the 5' RACE reads. The table lists about 340,000 distinct CDR3 sequences, 14% to 15% of them singletons, with about 1% in the top ten. This clonotype was observed a few times. Its antigen is not known. Study-level results: Enrichment of disease-linked clones was reportedly significant in matched ankylosing spondylitis synovial fluid. CD8+ cells made up the disease-linked clones, which were relatively rare in peripheral blood. Certain motif variants had earlier appeared in reactive arthritis synovial fluid and blood.

V was pared by 3 bases and J by 3 bases, with 13 bases between. Per germline, CDR1 SEHNR and CDR2 FQNEAQ (reference sequence). The CDR3 covers 15 residues. The chain uses TRBV7-9 and TRBJ2-3; weak D call: TRBD1 (6 bases). The sequence derives from a male donor with ankylosing spondylitis or in good health (not recorded which). Sequencing used blood, either unsorted or a sorted T cell fraction (not recorded which). The CDR3 spells CASSFSGQSTDTQYF. CDR3 DNA sequence: TGTGCCAGCAGCTTTTCCGGACAGTCAACAGATACGCAGTATTTT.